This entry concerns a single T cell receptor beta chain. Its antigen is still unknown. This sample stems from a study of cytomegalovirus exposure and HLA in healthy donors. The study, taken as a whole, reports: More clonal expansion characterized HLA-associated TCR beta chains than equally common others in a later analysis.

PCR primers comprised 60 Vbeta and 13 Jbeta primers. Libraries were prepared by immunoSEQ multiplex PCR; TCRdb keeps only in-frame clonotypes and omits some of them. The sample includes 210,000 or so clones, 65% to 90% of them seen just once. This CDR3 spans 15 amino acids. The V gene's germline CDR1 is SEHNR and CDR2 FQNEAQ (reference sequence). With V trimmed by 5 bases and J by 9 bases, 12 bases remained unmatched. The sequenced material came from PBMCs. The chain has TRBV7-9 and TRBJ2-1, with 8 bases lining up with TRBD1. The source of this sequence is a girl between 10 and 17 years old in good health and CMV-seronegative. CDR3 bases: TGTGCCAGCAGCCCCGGACAGGGATGGGCGAGTGAGCAGTTCTTC. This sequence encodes CASSPGQGWASEQFF.